This is a list of T cell receptor beta chains from one sample in a study of T-cell reconstitution after alpha-beta-depleted transplantation in children. TCRdb reanalysed the PCR reads using MiXCR and keeps one entry per CDR3 protein. The data hold hundreds of thousands of distinct CDR3 sequences, with roughly 15% observed a single time. The source was PBMCs from the stem cell graft donor, collected from the stem cell graft. The receptors come from a human donor who donated a stem cell graft to a child with acute myeloid leukemia. CDR3s include the opening cysteine and the closing phenylalanine or tryptophan. The D gene is left open where the match is weak. Clone size is given for some rows only: seen once, a few or many times, or a class if the clone is expanded.

V gene,D gene,J gene,clone size,CDR3 protein,CDR3 DNA
TRBV15,-,TRBJ2-5,-,CATSRDCRLPETQYF,TGTGCCACCAGCAGAGATTGCAGGCTGCCCGAGACCCAGTACTTC
TRBV13,-,TRBJ2-3,-,CASSLPPFSSTDTQYF,TGTGCCAGCAGCTTACCGCCTTTTTCTAGCACAGATACGCAGTATTTT
TRBV29-1,-,TRBJ2-5,many,CSVESQPGETQYF,TGCAGCGTTGAGAGCCAGCCAGGAGAGACCCAGTACTTC
TRBV5-1,-,TRBJ2-7,many,CASSLGQSSYEQYF,TGCGCCAGCAGCTTGGGGCAGTCTTCCTACGAGCAGTACTTC
TRBV5-1,-,TRBJ2-7,-,CASSPRLGEQYF,TGCGCCAGCAGCCCCCGGCTTGGCGAGCAGTACTTC
TRBV20-1,-,TRBJ1-4,-,CSAREDILGEKLFF,TGCAGTGCTAGAGAGGACATCCTTGGTGAAAAACTGTTTTTT
TRBV12-3/TRBV12-4,-,TRBJ2-1,-,CASSLSPTYNEQFF,TGTGCCAGCAGTTTATCTCCAACGTACAATGAGCAGTTCTTC
TRBV5-4,-,TRBJ1-1,-,CASSSQWPMPRGVKGTEAFF,TGTGCCAGCAGCTCCCAATGGCCCATGCCTCGGGGAGTCAAGGGCACTGAAGCTTTCTTT
TRBV12-3/TRBV12-4,-,TRBJ1-2,many,CASTGGTRGNYGYTF,TGTGCCAGCACGGGGGGGACAAGGGGGAACTATGGCTACACCTTC
TRBV29-1,TRBD1,TRBJ1-1,few,CSSSQGRDTEAFF,TGCAGCTCATCACAGGGGCGAGACACTGAAGCTTTCTTT
TRBV28,-,TRBJ2-1,-,CASSTRGARYNEQFF,TGTGCCAGCAGCACCAGGGGCGCCAGGTACAATGAGCAGTTCTTC
TRBV20-1,-,TRBJ2-7,many,CSARDMGGGSSYEQYF,TGCAGTGCTAGAGATATGGGGGGGGGCTCATCCTACGAGCAGTACTTC
TRBV20-1,-,TRBJ2-3,many,CSARPGTSVGDTQYF,TGCAGTGCTAGGCCCGGGACATCTGTAGGAGATACGCAGTATTTT
TRBV10-3,TRBD2,TRBJ2-1,many,CAISEGTSGYNEQFF,TGTGCCATCAGTGAGGGGACTAGCGGGTACAATGAGCAGTTCTTC
TRBV5-1,-,TRBJ2-5,few,CASSFSGAQETQYF,TGCGCCAGCAGCTTTTCCGGGGCCCAAGAGACCCAGTACTTC
TRBV20-1,-,TRBJ2-1,many,CSASSGEQFF,TGCAGTGCTAGCTCTGGTGAGCAGTTCTTC
TRBV11-2,-,TRBJ2-2,-,CASTYDIRQGTGELFF,TGTGCCAGCACCTATGACATCCGACAAGGCACCGGGGAGCTGTTTTTT
TRBV7-2,TRBD1,TRBJ2-1,many,CASSADRARSYNEQFF,TGTGCCAGCAGCGCGGACAGGGCTAGATCCTACAATGAGCAGTTCTTC
TRBV7-2,-,TRBJ1-4,-,CASSLKRSANEKLFF,TGTGCCAGCAGCTTAAAGCGGTCCGCGAATGAAAAACTGTTTTTT
TRBV15,-,TRBJ1-1,-,CATGDTLDTEAFF,TGTGCCACCGGGGACACCCTGGACACTGAAGCTTTCTTT
TRBV6-1,-,TRBJ2-3,few,CASSDYSLSTDTQYF,TGTGCCAGCAGTGATTACAGCTTAAGCACAGATACGCAGTATTTT
TRBV6-4,TRBD1,TRBJ2-2,many,CASRGQEVTGELFF,TGTGCCAGCCGTGGACAGGAGGTCACCGGGGAGCTGTTTTTT
TRBV5-1,-,TRBJ2-7,many,CASSLQSGSSYEQYF,TGCGCCAGCAGCTTGCAATCAGGGTCTTCCTACGAGCAGTACTTC
TRBV29-1,-,TRBJ2-1,many,CSVGQGVHNEQFF,TGCAGCGTTGGTCAGGGAGTCCACAATGAGCAGTTCTTC
TRBV15,-,TRBJ2-7,many,CATSRERDILYEQYF,TGTGCCACCAGCAGAGAAAGGGACATCCTCTACGAGCAGTACTTC
TRBV20-1,TRBD2,TRBJ2-1,-,CSARVASGGNNEQFF,TGCAGTGCTAGAGTTGCTAGCGGGGGGAACAATGAGCAGTTCTTC
TRBV12-3/TRBV12-4,TRBD1,TRBJ2-7,few,CASSRTGPNEQYF,TGTGCCAGCAGCCGGACAGGCCCTAACGAGCAGTACTTC
TRBV7-7,-,TRBJ2-3,few,CASSSIGPGIGTDTQYF,TGTGCCAGCAGCTCCATCGGTCCCGGGATCGGCACAGATACGCAGTATTTT
TRBV5-4,-,TRBJ2-2,few,CASSSVGTLRSSNTGELFF,TGTGCCAGCAGCTCCGTCGGGACTCTCCGTTCGTCAAACACCGGGGAGCTGTTTTTT
TRBV7-8,-,TRBJ1-5,few,CASSLSRESQPQHF,TGTGCCAGCAGCTTAAGTAGGGAATCTCAGCCCCAGCATTTT
TRBV20-1,TRBD1,TRBJ1-1,few,CSASNPTSPAGGRDTTEAFF,TGCAGTGCTAGTAACCCGACATCCCCTGCAGGGGGGAGAGACACTACTGAAGCTTTCTTT
TRBV24-1,TRBD1,TRBJ2-5,few,CATSDPSTGGQETQYF,TGTGCCACCAGTGATCCGAGCACAGGGGGACAAGAGACCCAGTACTTC
TRBV20-1,-,TRBJ2-3,many,CSAIDGLAGRDTQYF,TGCAGTGCCATTGACGGGTTGGCGGGCCGAGATACGCAGTATTTT
TRBV11-3,-,TRBJ2-1,few,CASSSPWYNEQFF,TGTGCCAGCAGCTCTCCATGGTACAATGAGCAGTTCTTC
TRBV20-1,-,TRBJ2-7,-,CSASSPVEGLPYEQYF,TGCAGTGCTAGCTCCCCGGTCGAGGGACTCCCCTACGAGCAGTACTTC
TRBV24-1,-,TRBJ2-1,-,CATSEGQIYNEQFF,TGTGCCACCAGTGAGGGGCAGATATACAATGAGCAGTTCTTC
TRBV6-2/TRBV6-3,-,TRBJ2-5,-,CASSRDARQETQYF,TGTGCCAGCAGCCGCGACGCGCGCCAAGAGACCCAGTACTTC
TRBV20-1,TRBD1,TRBJ2-7,few,CSAQGGPYEQYF,TGCAGTGCTCAAGGGGGCCCCTACGAGCAGTACTTC
TRBV4-2,-,TRBJ2-2,few,CASSRRRLNRDGEVTGELFF,TGTGCCAGCAGCCGACGACGCCTGAACCGAGACGGCGAAGTCACCGGGGAGCTGTTTTTT
TRBV10-3,-,TRBJ2-3,many,CAISESPGRTVDPDTQYF,TGTGCCATCAGTGAGTCGCCCGGACGAACGGTAGACCCAGATACGCAGTATTTT
TRBV13,TRBD1,TRBJ1-1,-,CASSTRQGTEAFF,TGTGCCAGCAGCACCCGACAGGGAACTGAAGCTTTCTTT